This T cell receptor (beta chain) comes out of a study of post-analysis software for immune sequencing data. Points on this clonotype: Its specificity is not known.

V was shortened by 1 base and J by 5 bases, with 29 bases between the two germline ends. This CDR3 comprises 21 residues. CDR1 LGHDT and CDR2 YNNKEL come from the germline V gene (reference sequence). Findings and caveats of the study: Patients showed TRBV5-6, TRBV5-1 and TRBV20-1 among roughly 5 TRBV segments more frequent than in controls. Significantly lower normalized Chao1 diversity was seen in multiple sclerosis patients than in controls. Strong co-clustering by F measure was seen for same-batch samples.

Each TCR beta cDNA library carried unique molecular identifiers. One entry per CDR3 protein, called by TCRdb with MiXCR from the PCR reads. The repertoire consists of 170,000 or so distinct CDR3 sequences, with 30% occurring once and the leading ten covering around 1.5%. The chain carries TRBV3-1 and TRBJ2-2, with D possibly matching TRBD2 (7 bases). This clonotype was sampled from a girl aged 5 to 17 with multiple sclerosis. The specimen sequenced was blood. The CDR3 region is CASSQVRRFPGGRGGTGELFF. CDR3 DNA: TGTGCCAGCAGCCAAGTTCGAAGGTTTCCGGGAGGCAGGGGAGGAACCGGGGAGCTGTTTTTT.